These 13 T cell receptor beta chains came from one sample sequenced in a study of cytomegalovirus exposure and HLA in healthy donors. The table came from immunoSEQ multiplex PCR; TCRdb's copy has only in-frame clones and leaves some out. The table shows over 200,000 clones, with 80% to 90% occurring only once. Sequencing used PBMCs. The receptors shown here come from a woman in her late teens or twenties in good health and CMV-seronegative.

This sequence joins TRBV10-3 and TRBJ2-2; 7 bases are shared with TRBD1. V was clipped by 10 bases and J by 6 bases; unmatched bases: 11. The germline CDR1 and CDR2 sequences are ENHRY and SYGVKD. The CDR3 covers 14 residues. The CDR3 DNA sequence: TGTGCCACGAGGTCAGGGGGAGAGGCCGGGGAGCTGTTTTTT. It specifies CATRSGGEAGELFF.

This clone was recorded only once. Additional DNA sequences in this sample encode the identical CDR3. V is TRBV27 and J is TRBJ1-5; D is perhaps TRBD1 (5 bases). CDR1 is MNHEY and CDR2 is SMNVEV in the germline V gene (reference sequence). CDR3 size: 14 residues. V was shortened by 3 bases and J by 1 base, with 7 bases between the two germline ends. The CDR3 is CASSLAGSNQPQHF. The CDR3 nucleotides read TGTGCCAGCAGTTTGGCAGGGAGCAATCAGCCCCAGCATTTT.

The chain is built from TRBV6-1 and TRBJ2-6; a possible D gene is TRBD1 (6 bases). The germline V gene encodes CDR1 MNHNS and CDR2 SASEGT. V lost 3 bases and J lost 0, with 15 bases in between. The CDR3 is made up of 18 amino acids. The CDR3 region has the DNA TGTGCCAGCAGTGACAGGGTAAAAGGGGGCTCTGGGGCCAACGTCCTGACTTTC. Its translation is CASSDRVKGGSGANVLTF.

This sequence joins TRBV4-3 and TRBJ2-1; 14 bases are a match to TRBD2. The CDR3 contains 18 residues. Germline trimming cut 3 bases from V and 7 bases from J; bases unmatched to any gene: 11. Germline values: CDR1 LGHNA, CDR2 YSLEER. CDR3 DNA sequence: TGCGCCAGCAGCCAGGGACTAGCGGGAGTAAAACTCGGGAATGAGCAGTTCTTC. Translation: CASSQGLAGVKLGNEQFF.

This rearrangement joins TRBV11-2 to TRBJ2-5, with TRBD1 matching over 7 bases. J gave up 4 bases and V 2 bases, and 7 bases lay outside the gene matches. Germline values: CDR1 SGHAT, CDR2 FQNNGV. CDR3 size: 15 residues. CDR3 DNA sequence: TGTGCCAGCAGCTTAATACAGGGGCCGGCAGAGACCCAGTACTTC. It translates to CASSLIQGPAETQYF.

The V gene is TRBV6-6, the J gene TRBJ2-7; maybe TRBD2 (6 bases). The germline V and J ends were trimmed by 3 bases and 0 bases, with 12 bases remaining between them. Germline-derived CDR1 and CDR2 are MNHNY and SVGAGI (reference sequence). The CDR3 runs 15 residues. In nucleotides, the CDR3 is TGTGCCAGCAGTTATTCGACTAGTAGCTCCTACGAGCAGTACTTC. Amino acids: CASSYSTSSSYEQYF.

This clone was observed a few times. The chain employs TRBV5-6 and TRBJ2-7; D is perhaps TRBD2 (5 bases). Between the trimmed V and J ends, which lost 0 bases and 6 bases, there was a span of 7 bases. The CDR3 is made up of 12 amino acids. Germline assignment: CDR1 SGHDT and CDR2 YYEEEE. The CDR3 coding sequence is TGTGCCAGCAGCTTGGTCGAGGGCGAGCAGTACTTC. Encoded protein: CASSLVEGEQYF.

The chain combines TRBV6-5 with TRBJ2-7; D call uncertain. The V gene lost 6 bases and the J gene lost 2 bases, with 11 bases spanning the gap. The germline V gene encodes CDR1 MNHEY and CDR2 SVGAGI. This CDR3 is 13 amino acids long. The CDR3 region is CASSFRRAYEQYF. CDR3 nucleotide sequence: TGTGCCAGCAGCTTCAGGCGAGCCTACGAGCAGTACTTC.

This clone was counted only a few times. Here the CDR3 reads CASSQPGHLGYTF. Here the CDR3 DNA reads TGTGCCAGCAGCCAACCGGGACACCTTGGCTACACCTTC. The chain recombines TRBV9 with TRBJ1-2; perhaps TRBD1 as D (6 bases). The CDR3 spans 13 residues. V lost 4 bases and J 7 bases, leaving 14 bases between the germline ends. Germline V CDR1 and CDR2: SGDLS, YYNGEE.

The gene calls are TRBV6-5 and TRBJ2-2; 7 bases map to TRBD2. The CDR3 totals 16 residues. V shed 1 base and J 3 bases; nucleotides not matched to a gene: 5. Germline values: CDR1 MNHEY, CDR2 SVGAGI. The DNA for the CDR3 is TGTGCCAGCAGTTACTATCGGCGGGGGTACACCGGGGAGCTGTTTTTT. It codes for CASSYYRRGYTGELFF.

This chain uses TRBV7-8 with TRBJ2-3; D may be TRBD2 (6 bases). Germline CDR1 is SGHVS and CDR2 is FQNEAQ. CDR3 size: 17 residues. The V and J ends lost 2 bases and 3 bases respectively, with 18 bases between them. The CDR3 reads CASSLSRLVPKTDTQYF. In nucleotides, the CDR3 is TGTGCCAGCAGCTTATCTAGACTAGTCCCGAAGACAGATACGCAGTATTTT.

The chain carries TRBV7-9 and TRBJ2-6; D might be TRBD2 (6 bases). Germline V CDR1 and CDR2: SEHNR, FQNEAQ (reference sequence). V was clipped by 6 bases and J by 0 bases, with 12 bases between them. The length of the CDR3 is 16 residues. The CDR3 DNA is TGTGCCAGCAGTCGGGGGACGGACTCTGGGGCCAACGTCCTGACTTTC. Amino acid sequence: CASSRGTDSGANVLTF. The variable domain in full, completed from reference TRBV7-9 and TRBJ2-6, reads DTGVSQNPRHKITKRGQNVTFRCDPISEHNRLYWYRQTLGQGPEFLTYFQNEAQLEKSRLLSDRFSAERPKGSFSTLEIQRTEQGDSAMYLCASSRGTDSGANVLTFGAGSRLTVL.

The V and J genes are TRBV28 and TRBJ1-1, with 8 bases fitting TRBD1. Germline V gives CDR1 MDHEN, CDR2 SYDVKM. The CDR3 runs to 14 residues. V shed 3 bases and J 4 bases; nucleotides not matched to a gene: 4. The CDR3 protein is CASSFTRGRTEAFF. CDR3 sequence (DNA): TGTGCCAGCAGTTTCACCAGGGGGCGCACTGAAGCTTTCTTT.